This T cell receptor beta chain is from a study of radiotherapy plus CTLA-4 blockade in lung cancer. The CDR3 is 14 amino acids. The trim removed 0 bases at V and 3 bases at J, leaving 2 bases unmatched. Germline V lookup: CDR1 SGHRS, CDR2 YFSETQ. Study-level findings and limits: Early blood T cell clone changes and increased post-radiation serum interferon-beta were reportedly the strongest response predictors. An expansion of tumor-derived TCR clones occurred in blood after radiotherapy plus ipilimumab.

With regard to this clone: Its specificity is unknown.

TCRdb keeps only in-frame clones here, not all; method: immunoSEQ multiplex PCR. The data show about 60,000 clones, with 72% seen just once and about 9% held by the top ten. This specimen was peripheral blood, taken from a patient treated with radiotherapy plus ipilimumab. V gene TRBV5-1 combines with J gene TRBJ1-1; 7 bases map to TRBD1. The receptor's source is a human donor with non-small cell lung cancer whose response to radiotherapy plus ipilimumab could not be evaluated. The CDR3 bases are TGCGCCAGCAGCTTGGGCAGGGGGGACACTGAAGCTTTCTTT. It translates to CASSLGRGDTEAFF. The full variable domain, its missing parts supplied by reference TRBV5-1 and TRBJ1-1, is KAGVTQTPRYLIKTRGQQVTLSCSPISGHRSVSWYQQTPGQGLQFLFEYFSETQRNKGNFPGRFSGRQFSNSRSEMNVSTLELGDSALYLCASSLGRGDTEAFFGQGTRLTVV.